The 12 T cell receptor beta chains presented below share a single source sample, sequenced in a study of T cell responses to AZD1222 COVID-19 vaccine. Profiled with immunoSEQ multiplex PCR; TCRdb holds only in-frame clones, not every one. The top ten hold over 1.5% of the sample, which has about 160,000 clones, about nine tenths seen once. Specimen: peripheral blood, collected on day 0 of AZD1222 vaccination. All receptors come from an adult in good health.

The chain carries TRBV7-2 and TRBJ1-1, with 8 bases identical to TRBD1. The CDR3 covers 15 residues. Germline V gene lookup returns CDR1 SGHTA and CDR2 FQGNSA. The junction had 7 bases not matched to a gene; V was cut back by 3 bases and J by 4 bases. The CDR3 sequence: CASSFLQGVPTEAFF. CDR3 sequence (DNA): TGTGCCAGCAGCTTCTTACAGGGGGTTCCCACTGAAGCTTTCTTT.

The chain combines TRBV10-1 with TRBJ1-1, with 7 nucleotides matching TRBD1. Trimming removed 6 bases from V and 1 base from J; junction bases left unmatched: 8. The CDR3 consists of 15 residues. Germline CDR1 and CDR2: WNHNN and SYGVQD (reference sequence). As DNA, the CDR3 is TGCGCCAGCAGCCGTTCCTGGACAGGGAACACTGAAGCTTTCTTT. Amino acid sequence: CASSRSWTGNTEAFF.

The chain joins TRBV27 to TRBJ2-2, with D maybe TRBD2 (6 bases). The CDR3 consists of 16 residues. Trimming removed 7 bases at V and 0 bases at J, with 15 bases between. The germline CDR1 and CDR2 sequences are MNHEY and SMNVEV (reference sequence). CDR3 sequence (DNA): TGTGCCAGCAAGTCTGTGGGACTGCCGAACACCGGGGAGCTGTTTTTT. Protein product: CASKSVGLPNTGELFF.

V gene TRBV28 combines with J gene TRBJ1-1, with D maybe TRBD1 (5 bases). The CDR3 runs to 13 residues. V lost 8 bases and J lost 4, with 14 bases in between. CDR1 MDHEN and CDR2 SYDVKM come from the germline V gene. For the CDR3, the DNA is TGTGCCAGCCAAGGGTCCGGGGGCACTGAAGCTTTCTTT. This gives the protein CASQGSGGTEAFF.

The chain is built from TRBV5-1 and TRBJ1-4; D unresolved. V lost 4 bases to trimming and J lost 2 bases, with 15 bases between them. Germline-derived CDR1 and CDR2 are SGHRS and YFSETQ. The CDR3 contains 16 residues. The CDR3 here is CASSAGGMATNEKLFF. The CDR3 DNA reads TGCGCCAGCAGCGCAGGCGGAATGGCGACTAATGAAAAACTGTTTTTT.

J is TRBJ1-1 and V is TRBV30; unclear D gene. Per the germline V gene, CDR1 is GTSNPN and CDR2 is SVGIG (reference sequence). V dropped 1 base and J dropped 1 base, with 10 bases sitting between them. This CDR3 is built from 14 residues. CDR3 DNA: TGTGCCTGGAGTGAAGACCTGGGGAACACTGAAGCTTTCTTT. This translates into CAWSEDLGNTEAFF.

The chain recombines TRBV7-9 with TRBJ2-1, with 9 bases lining up with TRBD1. Germline V gene sequence: CDR1 SEHNR, CDR2 FQNEAQ (reference sequence). V gave up 8 bases and J gave up 3 bases; unmatched junction bases: 11. CDR3 length: 16 amino acids. CDR3 DNA: TGTGCCAGCTTCGAGGACAGGGGCTACGACTACAATGAGCAGTTCTTC. This sequence encodes CASFEDRGYDYNEQFF.

The gene calls are TRBV7-6 and TRBJ2-7, with D uncertain. Germline loops: CDR1 SGHVS, CDR2 FNYEAQ. This CDR3 has 14 residues. Between the trimmed V and J ends, which lost 3 bases and 0 bases, there was a span of 9 bases. CDR3 region: CASSFQEFSYEQYF. The CDR3 DNA reads TGTGCCAGCAGCTTCCAGGAGTTCTCCTACGAGCAGTACTTC.

The chain joins TRBV2 to TRBJ2-3, with D unresolved. CDR1 is SNHLY and CDR2 is FYNNEI in the germline V gene. Deletions cut 5 bases from V and 6 bases from J, with 6 bases between. The CDR3 extends over 11 amino acids. CDR3 sequence: CASSLGDTQYF. In DNA, the CDR3 is TGTGCCAGCAGTTTGGGGGATACGCAGTATTTT.

This clone was picked up one time. V gene TRBV4-1 combines with J gene TRBJ2-1, with D tentatively TRBD1 or TRBD2 (6 bases each). With 6 bases removed from V and 4 bases from J, the gap between germline ends came to 13 bases. The length of the CDR3 is 14 residues. Germline CDR1 MGHRA, CDR2 YSYEKL. The CDR3 region is CASSRGESYNEQFF. In DNA, the CDR3 is TGCGCCAGCAGTAGGGGGGAGTCATACAATGAGCAGTTCTTC.

The chain combines TRBV30 with TRBJ1-5; 7 bases line up with TRBD1. V shed 1 base, J shed 1 base, and the junction held 4 bases outside the gene matches. Germline-derived CDR1 and CDR2 are GTSNPN and SVGIG (reference sequence). This CDR3 has 15 amino acids. The CDR3 nucleotides are TGTGCCTGGAGTGCCGGACAGGCGAGCAATCAGCCCCAGCATTTT. Amino acids: CAWSAGQASNQPQHF.

The chain uses TRBV7-2 and TRBJ2-1; 11 nucleotides match TRBD2. Germline-derived CDR1 and CDR2 are SGHTA and FQGNSA. J gave up 7 bases and V 2 bases, and 4 bases lay outside the gene matches. This CDR3 has 15 amino acids. The CDR3 spells CASSLTSGGLNEQFF. CDR3 DNA: TGTGCCAGCAGCTTAACTAGCGGGGGATTAAATGAGCAGTTCTTC.